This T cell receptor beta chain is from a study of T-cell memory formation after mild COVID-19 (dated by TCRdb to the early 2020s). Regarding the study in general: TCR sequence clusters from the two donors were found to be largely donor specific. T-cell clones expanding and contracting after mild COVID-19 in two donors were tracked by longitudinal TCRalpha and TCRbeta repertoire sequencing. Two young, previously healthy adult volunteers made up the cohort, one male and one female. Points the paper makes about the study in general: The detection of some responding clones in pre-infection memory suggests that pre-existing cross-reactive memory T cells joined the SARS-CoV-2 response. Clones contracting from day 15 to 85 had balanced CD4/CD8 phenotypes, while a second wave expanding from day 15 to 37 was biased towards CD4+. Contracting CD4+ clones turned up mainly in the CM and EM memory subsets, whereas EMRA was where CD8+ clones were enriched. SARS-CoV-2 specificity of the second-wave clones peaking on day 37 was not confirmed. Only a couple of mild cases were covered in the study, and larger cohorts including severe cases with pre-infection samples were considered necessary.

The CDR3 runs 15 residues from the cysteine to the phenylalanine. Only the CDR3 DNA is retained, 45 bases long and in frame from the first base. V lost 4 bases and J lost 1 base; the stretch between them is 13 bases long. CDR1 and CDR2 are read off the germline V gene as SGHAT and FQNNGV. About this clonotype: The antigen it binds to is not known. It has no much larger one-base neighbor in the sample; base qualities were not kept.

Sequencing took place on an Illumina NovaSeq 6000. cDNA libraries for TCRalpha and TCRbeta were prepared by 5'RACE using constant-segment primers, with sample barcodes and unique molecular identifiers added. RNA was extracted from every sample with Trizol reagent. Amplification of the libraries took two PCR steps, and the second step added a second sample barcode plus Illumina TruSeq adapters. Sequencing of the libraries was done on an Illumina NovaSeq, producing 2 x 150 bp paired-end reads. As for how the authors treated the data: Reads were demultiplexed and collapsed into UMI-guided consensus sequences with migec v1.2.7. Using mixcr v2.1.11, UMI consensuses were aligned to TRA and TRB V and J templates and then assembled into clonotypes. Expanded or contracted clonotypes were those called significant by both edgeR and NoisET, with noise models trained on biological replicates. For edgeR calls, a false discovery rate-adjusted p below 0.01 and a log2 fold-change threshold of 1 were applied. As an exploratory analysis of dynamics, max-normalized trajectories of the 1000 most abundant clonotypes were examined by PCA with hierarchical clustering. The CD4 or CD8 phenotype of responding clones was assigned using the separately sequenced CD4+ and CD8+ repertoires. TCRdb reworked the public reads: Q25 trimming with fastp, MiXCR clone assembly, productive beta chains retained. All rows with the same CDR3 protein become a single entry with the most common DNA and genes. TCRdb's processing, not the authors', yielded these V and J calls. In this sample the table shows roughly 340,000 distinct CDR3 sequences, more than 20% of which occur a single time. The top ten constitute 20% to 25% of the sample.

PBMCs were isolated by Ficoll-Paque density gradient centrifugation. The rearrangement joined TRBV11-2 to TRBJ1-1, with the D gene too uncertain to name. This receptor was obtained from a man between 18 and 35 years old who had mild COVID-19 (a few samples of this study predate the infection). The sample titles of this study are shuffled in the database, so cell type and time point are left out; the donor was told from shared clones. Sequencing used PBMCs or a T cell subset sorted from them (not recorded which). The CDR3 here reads CASSSYPGPNTEAFF. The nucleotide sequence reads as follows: TGTGCCAGCAGCTCTTACCCAGGCCCGAACACTGAAGCTTTCTTT.